This T cell receptor beta chain was identified during a study of T cells in Graves' hyperthyroidism and ophthalmopathy. Study-wide results and caveats: Most thyroid clonotypes expanded above 0.001 were also detected in blood.

Template material for amplifying TCR beta CDR3 regions consisted of RNA transcripts. HTBI primers were the set used in a first-round RT-PCR of the TCR CDR3. In TCRdb, the multiplex PCR reads were re-called with MiXCR into one record per CDR3 protein. The sample yields around 700,000 distinct CDR3 sequences, 15% to 20% seen once. V trimming: 5 bases; J trimming: 7 bases; junction bases outside the gene matches: 13. CDR1 SEHNR and CDR2 FQNEAQ come from the germline V gene (reference sequence). There are 15 residues in the CDR3. In the case of this clonotype: The target antigen is unknown.

The gene calls are TRBV7-9 and TRBJ1-2; 7 bases line up with TRBD1. Source material: blood. The receptor's source is a woman between 45 and 60 years old with Graves' hyperthyroidism that later progressed to Graves' ophthalmopathy. CDR3 sequence: CASSAGQSGASGYTF. CDR3 nucleotides: TGTGCCAGCAGCGCGGGACAGTCGGGGGCTAGTGGCTACACCTTC.